The 16 T cell receptor beta chains below come from one sample, sequenced in a study of PD-1 blockade in classical Hodgkin lymphoma. This table comes from immunoSEQ multiplex PCR, and its TCRdb copy is limited to in-frame clones, with some not included. The table has about 15,000 clones, roughly 90% seen once. Regarding time point: cycle 4 day 1 (C4D1), after about 6 weeks of nivolumab. Exposure to brentuximab vedotin varied, and each patient had relapsed following autologous stem cell transplantation. CD8+ T cell isolation from thawed PBMCs was performed by magnetic negative selection. This sample comprised CD8+ T cells from blood, obtained before the fourth cycle of nivolumab. These receptors were collected from a human donor with classical Hodgkin lymphoma.

The chain links TRBV14 to TRBJ1-1; the D is unclear. Germline assignment: CDR1 SGHDN and CDR2 FVKESK. V dropped 0 bases and J dropped 5 bases, with 19 bases sitting between them. The CDR3 runs 17 residues. The CDR3 coding sequence is TGTGCCAGCAGCCAAGATCTTGGCCCGCACTCGTATACTGAAGCTTTCTTT. Its protein is CASSQDLGPHSYTEAFF.

The chain joins TRBV5-1 to TRBJ2-3; TRBD2 matches at 10 bases. Trimming removed 4 bases from V and 6 bases from J; junction bases left unmatched: 8. The CDR3 consists of 15 residues. CDR1 and CDR2 (germline): SGHRS, YFSETQ. CDR3 residues: CASSDGLADSDTQYF. The CDR3 bases are TGCGCCAGCAGCGACGGACTAGCGGATTCGGATACGCAGTATTTT.

This clone was seen a few times. This chain connects TRBV6-1 to TRBJ1-1; D ambiguous. V dropped 7 bases and J dropped 1 base, with 4 bases sitting between them. Germline CDR1 is MNHNS and CDR2 is SASEGT. CDR3 length equals 11 residues. The CDR3 nucleotides are TGTGCCAGCACAAAGAACACTGAAGCTTTCTTT. This encodes CASTKNTEAFF.

V gene TRBV7-2 combines with J gene TRBJ1-5; TRBD1 might be the D (5 bases). V dropped 2 bases and J dropped 1 base, with 15 bases sitting between them. Per germline, CDR1 SGHTA and CDR2 FQGNSA. CDR3 length: 17 amino acids. CDR3 nucleotide sequence: TGTGCCAGCAGCTTAACGGGCGGGGGGGGAAGCAATCAGCCCCAGCATTTT. Translating gives CASSLTGGGGSNQPQHF.

V is TRBV5-1 and J is TRBJ2-7, with 7 bases aligning to TRBD2. Germline values: CDR1 SGHRS, CDR2 YFSETQ. V lost 0 bases, J lost 5 bases, and 8 bases stayed unmatched. The length of the CDR3 is 15 residues. The CDR3 bases are TGCGCCAGCAGCTTGGAGGCGGGAGACCGGAACGAGCAGTACTTC. Amino acids: CASSLEAGDRNEQYF.

J is TRBJ2-7 and V is TRBV28; 9 nucleotides line up with TRBD2. The CDR3 length is 18 residues. Germline trimming cut 3 bases from V and 5 bases from J; bases unmatched to any gene: 17. Germline CDR1 and CDR2: MDHEN and SYDVKM. CDR3: CASSFGGEREVPRDEQYF. The CDR3 DNA follows: TGTGCCAGCAGTTTTGGGGGGGAGCGGGAGGTCCCGAGAGACGAGCAGTACTTC.

This chain connects TRBV27 to TRBJ2-2, with D perhaps matching TRBD1 (6 bases). Germline V gene data show CDR1 as MNHEY and CDR2 as SMNVEV (reference sequence). The V gene lost 5 bases and the J gene lost 7 bases, with 14 bases spanning the gap. The CDR3 has 14 amino acids. For the CDR3, the DNA is TGTGCCAGCAGTCTGGACAGAAATTACGGGGAGCTGTTTTTT. This gives the protein CASSLDRNYGELFF.

The V gene is TRBV9, the J gene TRBJ2-2; 7 bases match TRBD2. The CDR3 totals 15 residues. V was clipped by 7 bases and J by 4 bases; unmatched bases: 10. CDR1 and CDR2 (germline): SGDLS, YYNGEE. CDR3 sequence: CASRRGLGGTGELFF. CDR3 DNA sequence: TGTGCCAGCCGTCGTGGACTAGGTGGCACCGGGGAGCTGTTTTTT. Together with reference TRBV9 and TRBJ2-2, the CDR3 gives the full variable domain: DSGVTQTPKHLITATGQRVTLRCSPRSGDLSVYWYQQSLDQGLQFLIQYYNGEERAKGNILERFSAQQFPDLHSELNLSSLELGDSALYFCASRRGLGGTGELFFGEGSRLTVL.

For the CDR3, the DNA is TGTGCCAGCATCGGGGGGATGAACACTGAAGCTTTCTTT. As protein: CASIGGMNTEAFF. The genes are TRBV28 and TRBJ1-1; possibly TRBD1 for D (5 bases). The CDR3 is 13 amino acids. V lost 7 bases to trimming and J lost 0 bases, with 9 bases between them. Germline V gene sequence: CDR1 MDHEN, CDR2 SYDVKM. Based on the CDR3 plus reference TRBV28 and TRBJ1-1, the full variable domain is DVKVTQSSRYLVKRTGEKVFLECVQDMDHENMFWYRQDPGLGLRLIYFSYDVKMKEKGDIPEGYSVSREKKERFSLILESASTNQTSMYLCASIGGMNTEAFFGQGTRLTVV.

J is TRBJ2-5 and V is TRBV5-6; D is ambiguous. The V gene lost 0 bases and the J gene lost 9 bases, with 12 bases spanning the gap. The CDR3 spans 13 residues. Per germline, CDR1 SGHDT and CDR2 YYEEEE. CDR3 residues: CASSLEAPFPQYF. CDR3 in DNA: TGTGCCAGCAGCTTGGAGGCTCCCTTCCCCCAGTACTTC.

This chain links TRBV29-1 with TRBJ2-1; 12 positions agree with TRBD1. J was trimmed by 9 bases and V by 7 bases; bases with no gene match: 7. The CDR3 spans 13 residues. Looked up from germline, CDR1 is SQVTM and CDR2 is ANQGSEA. The CDR3 nucleotides are TGCAGCGCTACGGGACAGGGGGCTGGTGAGCAGTTCTTC. Residues: CSATGQGAGEQFF.

This clone showed up just once. The chain uses TRBV7-2 and TRBJ2-7; tentatively, D is TRBD1 (5 bases). Germline assignment: CDR1 SGHTA and CDR2 FQGNSA. Trimming removed 0 bases from V and 3 bases from J, with 9 bases in between. The CDR3 runs to 14 residues. The CDR3: CASSLAQVYYEQYF. The CDR3 nucleotides are TGTGCCAGCAGCTTAGCACAGGTATACTACGAGCAGTACTTC.

The chain uses TRBV19 and TRBJ1-2; TRBD1 might be the D (6 bases). Per germline, CDR1 LNHDA and CDR2 SQIVND (reference sequence). The V and J ends lost 9 bases and 2 bases respectively, with 19 bases between them. This CDR3 is 15 amino acids long. The CDR3 region is CARRPGHQQNYGYTF. For the CDR3, the DNA is TGTGCCAGAAGACCGGGACACCAACAAAACTATGGCTACACCTTC.

The chain is built from TRBV2 and TRBJ2-6, with a weak D call TRBD1 (5 bases). CDR3 length: 15 residues. Trimming took 6 bases from V and 3 from J, leaving 12 bases between them. Germline lookup yields CDR1 SNHLY and CDR2 FYNNEI. CDR3 nucleotides: TGTGCCAGCAGGAACCAGGGTGGTGGGGCCAACGTCCTGACTTTC. This sequence encodes CASRNQGGGANVLTF.

The chain recombines TRBV9 with TRBJ2-7; 9 positions match TRBD1. This CDR3 is 15 amino acids long. V trimming: 1 base; J trimming: 2 bases; junction bases outside the gene matches: 4. Germline V CDR1 and CDR2: SGDLS, YYNGEE. CDR3: CASSVSGTGTYEQYF. CDR3 nucleotide sequence: TGTGCCAGCAGCGTATCCGGGACAGGGACCTACGAGCAGTACTTC.

The CDR3, as DNA: TGTGCCATCGGCGGGGTTGTAAACACCATATATTTT. Translated, it gives CAIGGVVNTIYF. The gene calls are TRBV7-4 and TRBJ1-3; no firm D call. There are 12 residues in the CDR3. Germline V gene data show CDR1 as SGHVT and CDR2 as SQSDAQ. The V end was cut by 10 bases, the J end by 6 bases, with 13 bases between. Looking up the rest from reference TRBV7-4 and TRBJ1-3 gives the full variable domain: GAGVSQSPRYKVAKRGRDVALRCDSISGHVTLYWYRQTLGQGSEVLTYSQSDAQRDKSGRPSGRFSAERPERSVSTLKIQRTEQGDSAVYLCAIGGVVNTIYFGEGSWLTVV.